The rows below give T cell receptor beta chains drawn from one sample of a study of response to subunit inactivated influenza vaccine. TCRdb re-called the RT-PCR reads through MiXCR, storing one row per CDR3 protein. The sample contains 650,000 to 800,000 distinct CDR3 sequences, approximately 15% of which appear only once. The sequencing here drew on PBMCs from blood, taken less than 15 days before vaccination. These receptors were obtained from a man aged 50 to 59 who received an inactivated influenza vaccine. The CDR3 runs from the conserved cysteine through the conserved F or W. D genes are given only for firm matches. Some rows mark clone size as missing; the rest say once, few, many or name a class of expanded clone.

V gene	D gene	J gene	clone size	CDR3 DNA	CDR3 protein
TRBV7-9	TRBD1	TRBJ2-2	NA	TGTGTCAGCAGCATGCAGGGGGCGAACACCGGGGAGCTGTTTTTT	CVSSMQGANTGELFF
TRBV11-3	NA	TRBJ1-1	NA	TGTGCCAGCAGCTCGGAAAGGAACACTGAAGCTTTCTTT	CASSSERNTEAFF
TRBV11-2	TRBD2	TRBJ2-1	few	TGTGCCAGCAGCTTGGCCGGGACTAGCGGGAGCTATGAGCAGTTCTTC	CASSLAGTSGSYEQFF
TRBV7-2	TRBD2	TRBJ2-3	few	TGTGCCAGCAGCCGAGGGGGGACTAGCGGCACAGATACGCAGTATTTT	CASSRGGTSGTDTQYF
TRBV10-3	TRBD1	TRBJ2-2	NA	TGTGCCATCAGTGGTTCGGGGACAGCAAACACCGGGGAGCTGTTTTTT	CAISGSGTANTGELFF
TRBV15	TRBD1	TRBJ1-1	few	TGTGCCACGACAGGGGACGACACTGAAGCTTTCTTT	CATTGDDTEAFF
TRBV11-1	NA	TRBJ2-7	many	TGTGCCAGCAGCCTACGGGGCTACTCCTACGAGCAGTACTTC	CASSLRGYSYEQYF
TRBV7-8	NA	TRBJ2-7	few	TGTGCCAGCAGCTTAGGGAGGGACATAGCCTACGAGCAGTACTTC	CASSLGRDIAYEQYF
TRBV7-9	TRBD2	TRBJ2-3	once	TGTGTAGAAGCGGGGGTACCTAGCACAGATACGCAGTATTTT	CVEAGVPSTDTQYF
TRBV12-3/TRBV12-4	NA	TRBJ2-5	NA	TGTGCCAGCAGTTTTTCTGGCGGCCCTGGGGACCAAGAGACCCAGTACTTC	CASSFSGGPGDQETQYF
TRBV29-1	TRBD2	TRBJ2-3	NA	TGCAGCGTTCTGGCGGGACTAGCGGTCACAGATACGCAGTATTTT	CSVLAGLAVTDTQYF
TRBV20-1	NA	TRBJ1-5	NA	TGCAGTGCTCTCCAGGGTAGCGGCAATCAGCCCCAGCATTTT	CSALQGSGNQPQHF
TRBV20-1	NA	TRBJ2-1	NA	TGCAGTGGCGCTTTAGAACGGGTTTCCTACAATGAGCAGTTCTTC	CSGALERVSYNEQFF
TRBV28	NA	TRBJ1-6	few	TGTGCCAGCAGTTTAGGTGTCAGTAATTCACCCCTCCACTTT	CASSLGVSNSPLHF
TRBV29-1	NA	TRBJ1-2	NA	TGCAGCGCGGGGGGATCCTCGGTGGGCTACACCTTC	CSAGGSSVGYTF
TRBV7-2	NA	TRBJ2-1	NA	TGTGCCAGCAGCTTAGCCTCCCTAGGCGGGTACAATGAGCAGTTCTTC	CASSLASLGGYNEQFF